This entry lists 31 T cell receptor beta chains sequenced from one sample in a study of blood T cell repertoires in COVID-19. Libraries were prepared by immunoSEQ multiplex PCR; TCRdb keeps only in-frame clonotypes and omits some of them. The sample lists over 400,000 clones; approximately 85% were seen once. Sequenced sample: peripheral blood. The receptors derive from a human donor in a cohort sampled during active COVID-19.

The chain carries TRBV2 and TRBJ1-3; 7 positions match TRBD1. This CDR3 region has 15 residues. The germline V gene encodes CDR1 SNHLY and CDR2 FYNNEI. After removal of 8 bases from V and 0 bases from J, the junction contained 7 bases not matched to a gene. The CDR3 coding sequence is TGTGCCAGCCACCTCAGGGGGAACTCTGGAAACACCATATATTTT. This translates into CASHLRGNSGNTIYF.

The V gene is TRBV4-3, the J gene TRBJ2-5, with a weak D call TRBD2 (6 bases). CDR3 length: 14 amino acids. The V gene lost 0 bases and the J gene lost 5 bases, with 10 bases spanning the gap. Germline values: CDR1 LGHNA, CDR2 YSLEER. The CDR3 coding sequence is TGCGCCAGCAGCCAAGACCCGGGGGACGAGACCCAGTACTTC. Translated: CASSQDPGDETQYF.

Only a few counts were recorded for this clone. This rearrangement joins TRBV19 to TRBJ1-2; no definite D call. This CDR3 is 14 amino acids long. V lost 5 bases, J lost 6 bases, and 16 bases lay in between. Per the germline V gene, CDR1 is LNHDA and CDR2 is SQIVND (reference sequence). The CDR3 loop reads CASSPDTPANGYTF. Written as DNA, the CDR3 is TGTGCCAGTAGTCCCGACACGCCGGCGAATGGCTACACCTTC.

The chain couples TRBV5-4 to TRBJ2-6, with 12 bases matching TRBD2. Germline V gene sequence: CDR1 SGHNT, CDR2 YYREEE (reference sequence). The trim removed 3 bases at V and 0 bases at J, leaving 7 bases unmatched. The CDR3 is 19 residues long. The DNA for the CDR3 is TGTGCCAGCAGCTCCGGACTAGCGGGATCTGGCTCTGGGGCCAACGTCCTGACTTTC. This sequence encodes CASSSGLAGSGSGANVLTF. Complete variable domain (other parts from reference TRBV5-4 and TRBJ2-6): ETGVTQSPTHLIKTRGQQVTLRCSSQSGHNTVSWYQQALGQGPQFIFQYYREEENGRGNFPPRFSGLQFPNYSSELNVNALELDDSALYLCASSSGLAGSGSGANVLTFGAGSRLTVL.

The chain couples TRBV6-5 to TRBJ1-1; the match to TRBD1 covers 9 bases. V shed 6 bases and J 6 bases; nucleotides not matched to a gene: 8. CDR1 is MNHEY, CDR2 SVGAGI, per germline. The CDR3 has 14 residues. For the CDR3, the DNA is TGTGCCAGCAGACCCGGACAGGGGTCTTCTGAAGCTTTCTTT. Translated, it gives CASRPGQGSSEAFF.

The chain carries TRBV7-9 and TRBJ2-1; D might be TRBD2 (6 bases). The CDR3 contains 14 residues. V was pared by 7 bases and J by 4 bases, with 14 bases between. Germline-derived CDR1 and CDR2 are SEHNR and FQNEAQ (reference sequence). The CDR3 spells CASKFSGRYNEQFF. The CDR3 DNA sequence: TGTGCCAGCAAATTCTCGGGGAGGTACAATGAGCAGTTCTTC.

The chain couples TRBV30 to TRBJ2-3, with TRBD2 matching over 7 bases. Germline CDR1 is GTSNPN and CDR2 is SVGIG (reference sequence). The CDR3 is made up of 14 amino acids. V trimming: 2 bases; J trimming: 3 bases; junction bases outside the gene matches: 5. CDR3 loop: CAWSTGRLTDTQYF. For the CDR3, the DNA is TGTGCCTGGAGTACCGGGAGGCTTACAGATACGCAGTATTTT.

The chain uses TRBV9 and TRBJ2-1; possibly TRBD2 for D (6 bases). The germline V gene encodes CDR1 SGDLS and CDR2 YYNGEE. The CDR3 runs 13 residues. V lost 4 bases to trimming and J lost 7 bases, with 12 bases between them. This CDR3 is CASSPRLGNEQFF. The CDR3 DNA reads as TGTGCCAGCAGCCCTCGACTAGGAAATGAGCAGTTCTTC. Drawing the rest from reference TRBV9 and TRBJ2-1, the complete variable domain is DSGVTQTPKHLITATGQRVTLRCSPRSGDLSVYWYQQSLDQGLQFLIQYYNGEERAKGNILERFSAQQFPDLHSELNLSSLELGDSALYFCASSPRLGNEQFFGPGTRLTVL.

The chain links TRBV5-6 to TRBJ1-4, with D possibly matching TRBD1 (5 bases). Between the trimmed V and J ends, which lost 2 bases and 1 base, there was a span of 9 bases. Germline loops: CDR1 SGHDT, CDR2 YYEEEE. The CDR3 loop spans 15 amino acids. The CDR3 DNA reads TGTGCCAGCAGCTTTTACGGGGGAACTAATGAAAAACTGTTTTTT. Its translation: CASSFYGGTNEKLFF.

This sequence joins TRBV5-8 and TRBJ1-1, with D maybe TRBD1 (5 bases). V was shortened by 4 bases and J by 6 bases, with 16 bases between the two germline ends. Germline CDR1 reads SGHTS; CDR2 reads YDEGEE. CDR3 size: 14 residues. CDR3 sequence reads: CASSQEGALAEAFF. The DNA of the CDR3 is TGTGCCAGCAGCCAGGAAGGGGCGCTGGCTGAAGCTTTCTTT.

This clone was seen a single time. The chain uses TRBV7-3 and TRBJ2-1, with D possibly being TRBD2 (6 bases). Trimming removed 1 base from V and 9 bases from J, with 7 bases in between. Germline-derived CDR1 and CDR2 are SGHTA and FQGTGA. The length of the CDR3 is 12 residues. This chain's CDR3 is CASSLRGGEQFF. For the CDR3, the DNA is TGTGCCAGCAGCTTAAGGGGAGGTGAGCAGTTCTTC. Drawing the rest from reference TRBV7-3 and TRBJ2-1, the complete variable domain is GAGVSQTPSNKVTEKGKYVELRCDPISGHTALYWYRQSLGQGPEFLIYFQGTGAADDSGLPNDRFFAVRPEGSVSTLKIQRTERGDSAVYLCASSLRGGEQFFGPGTRLTVL.

The V and J genes are TRBV6-1 and TRBJ2-7, with D maybe TRBD1 (5 bases). Per germline, CDR1 MNHNS and CDR2 SASEGT. This CDR3 spans 11 amino acids. V lost 6 bases, J lost 6 bases, and 9 bases lay in between. The CDR3 sequence is CASSLDSEQYF. The CDR3 DNA follows: TGTGCCAGCAGCCTAGACAGCGAGCAGTACTTC.

This CDR3 reads CASRGTGGSSYGYTF. In DNA, the CDR3 is TGTGCCAGCAGAGGGACAGGGGGAAGTAGCTATGGCTACACCTTC. The chain uses TRBV6-5 and TRBJ1-2; 11 positions agree with TRBD1. The germline V gene encodes CDR1 MNHEY and CDR2 SVGAGI. V lost 6 bases, J lost 4 bases, and 7 bases stayed unmatched. This CDR3 region has 15 residues.

The rearrangement links TRBV25-1 to TRBJ2-7, with 8 bases lining up with TRBD1. Per the germline V gene, CDR1 is MGHDK and CDR2 is SYGVNS. V shed 8 bases, J shed 1 base, and the junction held 1 base outside the gene matches. This CDR3 contains 12 residues. CDR3 region: CASGDRSYEQYF. For the CDR3, the DNA is TGTGCCAGCGGGGACAGGTCCTACGAGCAGTACTTC.

V gene TRBV10-3 combines with J gene TRBJ2-5; a weak D match, TRBD2 (6 bases). CDR3 length equals 16 residues. CDR1 and CDR2 from the germline V gene are ENHRY and SYGVKD. V was cut by 4 bases and J by 0 bases, with 15 bases left in between. The DNA for the CDR3 is TGTGCCATCAGTGCCTCGGGACTTCTGTACCAAGAGACCCAGTACTTC. Translating it yields CAISASGLLYQETQYF.

The chain employs TRBV5-4 and TRBJ2-2; D unclear. With 0 bases removed from V and 4 bases from J, the gap between germline ends came to 10 bases. CDR3 length: 15 residues. Germline lookup yields CDR1 SGHNT and CDR2 YYREEE (reference sequence). The CDR3 DNA reads TGTGCCAGCAGCTTGGATTTTCCTCCCACCGGGGAGCTGTTTTTT. Its protein is CASSLDFPPTGELFF.

The J gene is TRBJ2-5, the V gene TRBV24-1, with D possibly matching TRBD1 (5 bases). The CDR3 is 15 amino acids. Germline values: CDR1 KGHDR, CDR2 SFDVKD. Trimming shortened V by 3 bases and J by 2 bases, and 12 bases separated the two germline ends. The CDR3 sequence is CATSDLGAGQETQYF. CDR3 nucleotide sequence: TGTGCCACCAGTGATCTAGGGGCTGGGCAAGAGACCCAGTACTTC.

The rearrangement links TRBV7-6 to TRBJ2-1; TRBD2 might be the D (7 bases). Germline CDR1 SGHVS, CDR2 FNYEAQ. The CDR3 spans 15 residues. V was trimmed by 5 bases and J by 5 bases, leaving 16 bases between them. CDR3 in amino acids: CASSQGRGVDNEQFF. The CDR3 DNA follows: TGTGCCAGCAGCCAGGGGAGGGGGGTGGACAATGAGCAGTTCTTC. Filled out from reference TRBV7-6 and TRBJ2-1, the complete variable domain reads GAGVSQSPRYKVTKRGQDVALRCDPISGHVSLYWYRQALGQGPEFLTYFNYEAQQDKSGLPNDRFSAERPEGSISTLTIQRTEQRDSAMYRCASSQGRGVDNEQFFGPGTRLTVL.

The chain joins TRBV3-1 (or the pseudogene TRBV3-2) to TRBJ2-5; possibly TRBD1 for D (6 bases). CDR3 length equals 14 residues. Germline V CDR1 and CDR2: LGHDT, YNNKEL (reference sequence). V was trimmed by 4 bases and J by 3 bases, leaving 12 bases between them. In DNA form, the CDR3 reads TGTGCCAGCAGCCGTTCCAAGGGGGAAGAGACCCAGTACTTC. Its translation is CASSRSKGEETQYF.

This clone was detected only a few times. The chain joins TRBV10-3 to TRBJ1-3, with 7 positions matching TRBD1. This CDR3 contains 18 residues. V gave up 9 bases and J gave up 1 base; unmatched junction bases: 18. CDR1 and CDR2 from the germline V gene are ENHRY and SYGVKD. CDR3 residues: CAISGTAATPRSGNTIYF. In DNA form, the CDR3 reads TGTGCCATTTCCGGGACAGCCGCTACTCCACGATCTGGAAACACCATATATTTT.

The chain has TRBV11-2 and TRBJ1-1; D remains ambiguous. There are 15 residues in the CDR3. Germline V gives CDR1 SGHAT, CDR2 FQNNGV. With 5 bases removed from V and 5 bases from J, the gap between germline ends came to 18 bases. CDR3 protein: CASSPIRRGETEAFF. DNA of the CDR3: TGTGCCAGCAGCCCAATCAGACGGGGAGAGACTGAAGCTTTCTTT.

The V and J genes are TRBV7-2 and TRBJ2-1; possible D gene TRBD2, 6 bases. Trimming took off 1 base at V and 2 bases at J, with 6 bases between the two ends. Germline loops: CDR1 SGHTA, CDR2 FQGNSA. CDR3 size: 14 residues. The CDR3 region is CASSLGLAYNEQFF. The CDR3 DNA reads as TGTGCCAGCAGCTTAGGACTAGCCTACAATGAGCAGTTCTTC.

The rearrangement links TRBV29-1 to TRBJ2-1; TRBD1 might be the D (6 bases). Per germline, CDR1 SQVTM and CDR2 ANQGSEA. V was trimmed by 3 bases and J by 0 bases, leaving 9 bases between them. CDR3 length: 14 residues. In nucleotides, the CDR3 is TGCAGCGTTGATAGGGGGAGCTCCTACAATGAGCAGTTCTTC. This codes for CSVDRGSSYNEQFF.

This sequence joins TRBV15 and TRBJ1-3; 8 bases map to TRBD1. After removal of 3 bases from V and 3 bases from J, the junction contained 7 bases not matched to a gene. Germline assignment: CDR1 LNHNV and CDR2 YYDKDF (reference sequence). There are 16 residues in the CDR3. The CDR3 bases are TGTGCCACCAGCAGGGGACAGGCGTACAGTGGAAACACCATATATTTT. Translation gives CATSRGQAYSGNTIYF.

The chain uses TRBV5-6 and TRBJ2-1, with 10 bases lining up with TRBD2. V lost 5 bases to trimming and J lost 7 bases; unmatched junction nucleotides: 12. The CDR3 runs 16 residues. Germline CDR1 reads SGHDT; CDR2 reads YYEEEE. The CDR3 region has the DNA TGTGCCAGCAGGAAACTAGCGGGGTTTACTAGTAATGAGCAGTTCTTC. Translated: CASRKLAGFTSNEQFF. The full variable domain, in which reference TRBV5-6 and TRBJ2-1 provide the parts outside the CDR3, is DAGVTQSPTHLIKTRGQQVTLRCSPKSGHDTVSWYQQALGQGPQFIFQYYEEEERQRGNFPDRFSGHQFPNYSSELNVNALLLGDSALYLCASRKLAGFTSNEQFFGPGTRLTVL.

The gene calls are TRBV7-2 and TRBJ2-2; 7 nucleotides agree with TRBD2. This CDR3 is 14 amino acids long. J lost 9 bases, V lost 3 bases, and 7 bases had no gene match. The germline CDR1 and CDR2 sequences are SGHTA and FQGNSA. The CDR3 spells CASSLQTGRRELFF. For the CDR3, the DNA is TGTGCCAGCAGCTTGCAAACCGGGAGGAGGGAGCTGTTTTTT.

This clone was picked up one time. V and J are TRBV5-1 and TRBJ2-3; D might be TRBD2 (5 bases). This CDR3 region has 14 residues. The V gene's germline CDR1 is SGHRS and CDR2 YFSETQ. Trimming took 1 base from V and 0 from J, leaving 6 bases between them. The CDR3 sequence is CASSLSGSTDTQYF. DNA of the CDR3: TGCGCCAGCAGCTTGTCGGGGAGCACAGATACGCAGTATTTT.

In this sample, this clone turned up a few times. The chain links TRBV6-5 to TRBJ2-7; a possible D gene is TRBD1 (6 bases). V lost 8 bases and J 1 base, leaving 9 bases between the germline ends. Germline V gene data show CDR1 as MNHEY and CDR2 as SVGAGI. The CDR3 is 12 residues long. CDR3 amino acids: CASLTGSYEQYF. The CDR3 nucleotides are TGTGCCAGCCTTACAGGGTCCTACGAGCAGTACTTC.

This clone came up many times. This chain links TRBV11-3 with TRBJ2-1; TRBD2 matches at 11 bases. The CDR3 sequence is 15 residues long. V dropped 4 bases and J dropped 4; count of bases not matched to a gene: 3. Germline CDR1 reads SGHNT; CDR2 reads YENEEA. CDR3 protein: CASSSIAGGYNEQFF. DNA for the CDR3: TGTGCCAGCAGCTCGATAGCGGGAGGGTACAATGAGCAGTTCTTC.

This chain joins TRBV11-1 and TRBJ2-1; weak D call: TRBD2 (6 bases). CDR1 and CDR2 from the germline V gene are SGHAT and FQDESV (reference sequence). The CDR3 contains 13 residues. V was shortened by 3 bases and J by 6 bases, with 9 bases between the two germline ends. The CDR3 sequence is CASSFGGGNEQFF. Written as DNA, the CDR3 is TGTGCCAGCAGCTTCGGGGGAGGCAATGAGCAGTTCTTC.

V gene TRBV6-5 combines with J gene TRBJ2-7, with TRBD1 matching 7 bases. V lost 5 bases to trimming and J lost 2 bases; unmatched junction nucleotides: 3. CDR3 length: 13 residues. Germline-derived CDR1 and CDR2 are MNHEY and SVGAGI. CDR3 sequence reads: CASSRGPTYEQYF. Written as DNA, the CDR3 is TGTGCCAGCAGTAGGGGGCCCACCTACGAGCAGTACTTC.